This T cell receptor beta chain derives from a study of cytotoxic CD8 clonotypes in ibrutinib-treated CLL. The wider study: Patients attained roughly 25 partial and 2 complete responses; at median approximately 64 months, around 15 remained remitted while 12 progressed.

This clone was seen a single time. The germline CDR1 and CDR2 sequences are SQVTM and ANQGSEA. The junction had 7 bases not matched to a gene; V was cut back by 5 bases and J by 3 bases. There are 14 residues in the CDR3. Clones were read by immunoSEQ multiplex PCR, and TCRdb kept only the in-frame ones, dropping some. The sample carries 130,000 or so clones, around four fifths recorded once. The chain recombines TRBV29-1 with TRBJ2-1; 7 positions agree with TRBD1. The source material was PBMCs, sampled after 24 months of ibrutinib treatment. The receptor comes from a human donor with chronic lymphocytic leukemia. The CDR3 coding sequence is TGCAGCGTTCTCTTCAGGGGGAGCTACAATGAGCAGTTCTTC. Amino acid sequence: CSVLFRGSYNEQFF.